The rows below give T cell receptor beta chains drawn from one sample of a study of CD8 T cells in ankylosing spondylitis. Via MiXCR, TCRdb re-called the 5' RACE reads, giving one row per CDR3 protein. The sample lists 750,000 to 850,000 distinct CDR3 sequences; 12% were seen once. The sequenced material came from blood, either unsorted or a sorted T cell fraction (not recorded which). These receptor sequences come from a male donor with ankylosing spondylitis. CDR3s include the opening cysteine and the closing phenylalanine or tryptophan. Each record gives: J gene, D gene, V gene, clone size, CDR3 protein, CDR3 DNA. The D gene is left open where the match is weak. Part of the rows lack a size; the others show once, few, many or a class for expanded clones.

J: TRBJ2-1; D: TRBD2; V: TRBV5-1; size: few; CDR3: CASSPRLAGAGYNEQFF; DNA: TGCGCCAGCAGCCCCAGGCTAGCGGGAGCAGGGTACAATGAGCAGTTCTTC
J: TRBJ1-2; D: .; V: TRBV4-3; size: many; CDR3: CASSLRGSDGYTF; DNA: TGCGCCAGCAGCCTGCGGGGGAGTGATGGCTACACCTTC
J: TRBJ2-7; D: .; V: TRBV20-1; size: few; CDR3: CSARLQGGLYEQYF; DNA: TGCAGTGCTAGGTTACAGGGAGGTCTCTACGAGCAGTACTTC
J: TRBJ1-4; D: TRBD1; V: TRBV29-1; size: few; CDR3: CSAAVRDRAGEKLFF; DNA: TGCAGCGCCGCCGTCCGGGACAGGGCGGGTGAAAAACTGTTTTTT
J: TRBJ2-7; D: TRBD1; V: TRBV6-2/TRBV6-3; size: .; CDR3: CASIPTGVEQYF; DNA: TGTGCCAGCATCCCTACAGGGGTTGAGCAGTACTTC
J: TRBJ2-1; D: TRBD2; V: TRBV7-2; size: .; CDR3: CASSPSGSGYNEQFF; DNA: TGTGCCAGCAGTCCAAGCGGGAGTGGCTACAATGAGCAGTTCTTC
J: TRBJ2-5; D: TRBD1; V: TRBV29-1; size: many; CDR3: CSVEDPGDSFQETQYF; DNA: TGCAGCGTTGAAGATCCCGGGGACAGTTTCCAAGAGACCCAGTACTTC
J: TRBJ2-1; D: .; V: TRBV7-2; size: .; CDR3: CASSWTRALYNEQFF; DNA: TGTGCCAGCAGCTGGACCCGGGCCTTATACAATGAGCAGTTCTTC
J: TRBJ1-2; D: .; V: TRBV4-3; size: .; CDR3: CASSQARGSPNYDYTF; DNA: TGCGCCAGCAGCCAAGCGCGGGGATCACCTAACTATGACTACACCTTC
J: TRBJ1-5; D: .; V: TRBV20-1; size: few; CDR3: CSVSRANQPQHF; DNA: TGCAGTGTTTCCAGGGCAAATCAGCCCCAGCATTTT
J: TRBJ2-7; D: .; V: TRBV5-1; size: many; CDR3: CASRPRDSYEQYF; DNA: TGCGCCAGCAGACCCAGGGACTCCTACGAGCAGTACTTC
J: TRBJ2-7; D: .; V: TRBV20-1; size: few; CDR3: CSAKVPFPYWEQYF; DNA: TGCAGTGCGAAAGTCCCGTTCCCCTACTGGGAGCAGTACTTC
J: TRBJ2-1; D: TRBD1; V: TRBV7-9; size: few; CDR3: CASSPPGQLNNEQFF; DNA: TGTGCCAGCAGCCCACCGGGACAGCTAAACAATGAGCAGTTCTTC
J: TRBJ2-4; D: TRBD2; V: TRBV20-1; size: few; CDR3: CSAKRLAGGSIPDIQYF; DNA: TGCAGTGCTAAGCGACTAGCGGGGGGGTCTATCCCTGACATTCAGTACTTC
J: TRBJ1-2; D: TRBD1; V: TRBV12-3/TRBV12-4; size: few; CDR3: CASSFSGTGPYTF; DNA: TGTGCCAGCAGTTTCTCCGGGACAGGTCCGTACACCTTC
J: TRBJ2-5; D: TRBD2; V: TRBV7-9; size: few; CDR3: CASRLTSGETQYF; DNA: TGTGCCAGCAGACTGACTAGCGGGGAGACCCAGTACTTC
J: TRBJ2-1; D: .; V: TRBV7-2; size: .; CDR3: CASSLRWADEQFF; DNA: TGTGCCAGCAGCTTACGGTGGGCGGATGAGCAGTTCTTC
J: TRBJ1-1; D: .; V: TRBV12-3/TRBV12-4; size: few; CDR3: CASSLLVVGEAFF; DNA: TGTGCCAGCAGTTTACTAGTGGTGGGCGAAGCTTTCTTT
J: TRBJ2-5; D: TRBD2; V: TRBV2; size: many; CDR3: CASTLGLAGLETQYF; DNA: TGTGCCAGCACGCTGGGACTAGCGGGATTGGAGACCCAGTACTTC
J: TRBJ1-5; D: .; V: TRBV6-1; size: many; CDR3: CASSARLGGHQPQHF; DNA: TGTGCCAGCAGTGCGAGGTTGGGAGGCCATCAGCCCCAGCATTTT
J: TRBJ2-1; D: .; V: TRBV20-1; size: many; CDR3: CSAPRDAYNEQFF; DNA: TGCAGTGCCCCGCGGGACGCTTACAATGAGCAGTTCTTC
J: TRBJ2-1; D: TRBD2; V: TRBV7-2; size: many; CDR3: CASSFQREGEQFF; DNA: TGTGCCAGCAGCTTTCAGCGGGAGGGGGAGCAGTTCTTC
J: TRBJ2-3; D: TRBD2; V: TRBV20-1; size: .; CDR3: CSATSGTNTDTQYF; DNA: TGCAGTGCGACGAGCGGGACGAACACAGATACGCAGTATTTT
J: TRBJ2-3; D: .; V: TRBV15; size: many; CDR3: CATSREGGLGERYF; DNA: TGTGCCACCAGCAGAGAGGGGGGGCTCGGGGAGCGGTATTTT
J: TRBJ2-7; D: TRBD1; V: TRBV27; size: .; CDR3: CASSSNGQGYEQYF; DNA: TGTGCCAGCAGTTCCAACGGACAGGGTTACGAGCAGTACTTC
J: TRBJ1-3; D: .; V: TRBV11-2; size: few; CDR3: CASSLDLRNTIYF; DNA: TGTGCCAGCAGCTTAGATCTTAGAAACACCATATATTTT